The 6 T cell receptor beta chains in this list originate from one sample, sequenced in a study of cytomegalovirus exposure and HLA in healthy donors. Generated by immunoSEQ multiplex PCR, the TCRdb table keeps only in-frame clones and is missing some. The table lists some 120,000 clones, under 90% of them singletons. Sequencing was done on a sample of PBMCs. All receptors derive from a young woman in good health and CMV-seronegative.

The chain links TRBV7-6 to TRBJ2-1, with a weak D call TRBD2 (6 bases). Germline CDR1 SGHVS, CDR2 FNYEAQ. The length of the CDR3 is 15 residues. V lost 0 bases and J lost 7, with 13 bases in between. The CDR3 DNA reads as TGTGCCAGCAGCTTAGCGTTCGGGAGAGGAAATGAGCAGTTCTTC. Translation: CASSLAFGRGNEQFF.

The J gene is TRBJ1-1, the V gene TRBV9, with D perhaps TRBD1 (5 bases). CDR1 is SGDLS, CDR2 YYNGEE, per germline. The CDR3 spans 14 residues. Trimming took off 0 bases at V and 1 base at J, with 7 bases between the two ends. CDR3 in amino acids: CASSVAGENTEAFF. In DNA form, the CDR3 reads TGTGCCAGCAGCGTAGCGGGGGAGAACACTGAAGCTTTCTTT.

The chain employs TRBV6-6 and TRBJ1-5; TRBD1 agrees at 8 bases. V lost 4 bases and J lost 7; bases outside the gene matches: 6. Per the germline V gene, CDR1 is MNHNY and CDR2 is SVGAGI (reference sequence). The CDR3 contains 14 residues. Written as DNA, the CDR3 is TGTGCCAGCAGTTCGAGACAGGGGAACCAGCCCCAGCATTTT. Protein sequence: CASSSRQGNQPQHF.

This clone was seen only once. The genes are TRBV12-5 and TRBJ2-3, with TRBD1 identical over 7 bases. Trimming at V came to 5 bases and at J to 1 base, leaving 6 bases not matched to a gene. This CDR3 has 15 residues. Germline CDR1 and CDR2: LGHNT and FRNRAP. Here the CDR3 DNA reads TGTGCTAGTGGTGCAAGACAGGGACGCACAGATACGCAGTATTTT. Its translation is CASGARQGRTDTQYF.

The V and J genes are TRBV5-1 and TRBJ2-5; the D gene is possibly TRBD2 (5 bases). CDR3 size: 13 residues. Trimming pared 4 bases from V and 9 bases from J, leaving 16 bases between. CDR1 and CDR2 (germline): SGHRS, YFSETQ. CDR3 region: CASSPDFRGSQYF. The CDR3 bases are TGCGCCAGCAGCCCCGACTTTCGGGGATCCCAGTACTTC. Filled out from reference TRBV5-1 and TRBJ2-5, the complete variable domain reads KAGVTQTPRYLIKTRGQQVTLSCSPISGHRSVSWYQQTPGQGLQFLFEYFSETQRNKGNFPGRFSGRQFSNSRSEMNVSTLELGDSALYLCASSPDFRGSQYFGPGTRLLVL.

This chain uses TRBV25-1 with TRBJ1-2; D gene ambiguous. Germline V gene lookup returns CDR1 MGHDK and CDR2 SYGVNS. V lost 4 bases and J 8 bases, leaving 17 bases between the germline ends. This CDR3 is 14 amino acids long. CDR3 sequence (DNA): TGTGCCAGCAGTGGGTACAGACGGGGAGGGGGCTACACCTTC. Its translation is CASSGYRRGGGYTF.